This is a list of T cell receptor beta chains from one sample in a study of blood T cell repertoires in COVID-19. Clones were read by immunoSEQ multiplex PCR, and TCRdb kept only the in-frame ones, dropping some. This sample has about 350,000 clones, with approximately 89% found just once. The source material was peripheral blood. These TCRs come from a woman aged 55-70 years with COVID-19, enrolled during active disease. The CDR3 runs from the conserved cysteine through the conserved F or W. D genes are given only for firm matches. Not all rows give a size; the values are once, few, many and, for expanded clones, a class.

CDR3 length	V gene	D gene	J gene	clone size	CDR3 protein	CDR3 DNA
17	TRBV5-4	TRBD1	TRBJ1-6	NA	CASTQGGRRGTGSPLHF	TGTGCCAGCACCCAGGGGGGTAGACGCGGGACCGGTTCACCCCTCCACTTT
16	TRBV9	NA	TRBJ1-2	NA	CASSAESQVPNYGYTF	TGTGCCAGCAGCGCCGAATCGCAGGTTCCTAACTATGGCTACACCTTC
15	TRBV5-1	NA	TRBJ2-7	NA	CASSLGLGSSYEQYF	TGCGCCAGCAGCTTGGGGCTGGGCAGCTCCTACGAGCAGTACTTC
17	TRBV19	TRBD1	TRBJ1-6	NA	CASSMISGGWIRSPLHF	TGTGCCAGTAGCATGATATCAGGGGGTTGGATTCGTTCACCCCTCCACTTT
14	TRBV5-1	NA	TRBJ2-7	NA	CASRDSMTSYEQYF	TGCGCCAGCAGGGACAGTATGACCTCCTACGAGCAGTACTTC
14	TRBV12-5	NA	TRBJ2-7	NA	CASGLRDSAYEQYF	TGTGCTAGTGGTCTCCGGGACTCCGCCTACGAGCAGTACTTC
18	TRBV3-1/TRBV3-2	TRBD1	TRBJ2-7	NA	CASSQDQPTRQGADEQYF	TGTGCCAGCAGCCAAGACCAACCAACAAGACAGGGGGCCGACGAGCAGTACTTC
13	TRBV19	TRBD1	TRBJ1-3	NA	CASSMGQGDTIYF	TGTGCCAGTAGTATGGGACAGGGAGACACCATATATTTT
17	TRBV7-3	NA	TRBJ1-2	NA	CASSAKVYPTEVYGYTF	TGTGCCAGCAGCGCTAAAGTATACCCTACCGAAGTCTATGGCTACACCTTC
16	TRBV5-1	TRBD1	TRBJ2-2	NA	CASSLGGTGNTGELFF	TGCGCCAGCAGCTTAGGCGGGACAGGGAACACCGGGGAGCTGTTTTTT
16	TRBV4-2	TRBD1	TRBJ1-1	NA	CASSQGSTGVGTEAFF	TGTGCCAGCAGCCAAGGTTCGACAGGGGTCGGCACTGAAGCTTTCTTT
15	TRBV5-5	TRBD1	TRBJ1-6	NA	CASSPPAQGNSPLHF	TGTGCCAGCTCCCCCCCCGCACAGGGGAATTCACCCCTCCACTTT
19	TRBV28	NA	TRBJ1-6	NA	CASSGPGHHPSSYNSPLHF	TGTGCCAGCAGTGGACCGGGACACCACCCGAGCTCCTATAATTCACCCCTCCACTTT
17	TRBV7-8	NA	TRBJ1-6	NA	CASSLSVGGTYNSPLHF	TGTGCCAGCAGCTTATCGGTGGGAGGGACCTATAATTCACCCCTCCACTTT
15	TRBV5-4	TRBD1	TRBJ1-1	NA	CASSFGQGRNTEAFF	TGTGCCAGCAGTTTCGGACAGGGAAGAAACACTGAAGCTTTCTTT
14	TRBV5-6	TRBD1	TRBJ2-5	once	CASSPRQGKETQYF	TGTGCCAGCAGCCCGAGACAGGGGAAGGAGACCCAGTACTTC
12	TRBV2	TRBD1	TRBJ1-2	NA	CASRSNRGNSSF	TGTGCCAGCAGATCTAACAGGGGGAATTCCTCCTTC
14	TRBV2	TRBD2	TRBJ2-7	NA	CASSPTSGSYEQYF	TGTGCCAGCAGTCCCACTAGCGGGTCCTACGAGCAGTACTTC
15	TRBV24-1	TRBD1	TRBJ2-2	NA	CATSKGAWNTGELFF	TGTGCCACCAGTAAGGGGGCCTGGAACACCGGGGAGCTGTTTTTT
15	TRBV11-2	TRBD1	TRBJ2-1	NA	CASSRRTGYYNEQFF	TGTGCCAGCAGCCGTAGGACAGGCTATTACAATGAGCAGTTCTTC
16	TRBV4-1	TRBD1	TRBJ1-5	NA	CASSGTQTGGNQPQHF	TGCGCCAGCAGTGGTACCCAGACAGGGGGCAATCAGCCCCAGCATTTT
15	TRBV11-2	TRBD1	TRBJ2-3	NA	CASSDRGRGGDTQYF	TGTGCCAGCAGCGACAGGGGGCGGGGAGGAGATACGCAGTATTTT
15	TRBV30	NA	TRBJ1-3	NA	CAWSVRQTSYHTIYF	TGTGCCTGGAGTGTTCGACAGACCTCTTACCACACCATATATTTT
14	TRBV4-2	TRBD1	TRBJ1-5	NA	CASSLDRGNQPQHF	TGTGCCAGCAGCCTTGACAGGGGGAATCAGCCCCAGCATTTT
15	TRBV7-9	NA	TRBJ1-1	NA	CASSFSDFKNTEAFF	TGTGCCAGCAGCTTTTCAGATTTCAAGAACACTGAAGCTTTCTTT
13	TRBV19	NA	TRBJ1-2	NA	CASRGRGSDGYTF	TGTGCCAGTAGGGGCAGGGGATCAGATGGCTACACCTTC
13	TRBV28	NA	TRBJ1-5	NA	CASRTLSNQPQHF	TGTGCCAGCAGGACATTAAGCAATCAGCCCCAGCATTTT
14	TRBV2	TRBD1	TRBJ1-4	NA	CASTGQGANEKLFF	TGTGCCAGCACCGGACAGGGCGCGAATGAAAAACTGTTTTTT
13	TRBV6-5	TRBD1	TRBJ1-1	NA	CASRSGTGTDAFF	TGTGCCAGCAGATCCGGGACAGGGACGGATGCTTTCTTT
16	TRBV28	TRBD1	TRBJ2-7	once	CASSLSTGTGTYEQYF	TGTGCCAGCAGTTTATCTACCGGGACAGGGACCTACGAGCAGTACTTC
12	TRBV29-1	NA	TRBJ2-2	NA	CSVASGTGELFF	TGCAGCGTTGCCTCGGGGACCGGGGAGCTGTTTTTT
16	TRBV2	NA	TRBJ2-1	NA	CASRITLGASYNEQFF	TGTGCCAGCCGGATTACACTTGGAGCCTCCTACAATGAGCAGTTCTTC
14	TRBV6-5	NA	TRBJ1-1	NA	CASSRRQPNTEAFF	TGTGCCAGCAGTCGACGACAGCCGAACACTGAAGCTTTCTTT
14	TRBV7-9	TRBD1	TRBJ1-6	NA	CASSFDRGVSPLHF	TGTGCCAGCAGCTTTGACAGGGGGGTGTCACCCCTCCACTTT
16	TRBV21-1	NA	TRBJ1-5	NA	CASSKGGRGPWEAQHF	TGTGCCAGCAGCAAAGGGGGCAGGGGGCCTTGGGAGGCCCAGCATTTT
16	TRBV29-1	NA	TRBJ2-7	NA	CSVAKFGPAGTREQYF	TGCAGCGTTGCGAAGTTCGGTCCAGCGGGGACACGCGAGCAGTACTTC
13	TRBV19	NA	TRBJ2-2	NA	CASSLRGSGELFF	TGTGCCAGTAGTCTGAGGGGGTCCGGGGAGCTGTTTTTT
15	TRBV18	TRBD1	TRBJ1-1	NA	CASSPTGQKNTEAFF	TGTGCCAGCTCACCTACGGGACAGAAGAACACTGAAGCTTTCTTT
16	TRBV5-8	NA	TRBJ1-6	NA	CASSLGGFPGNSPLHF	TGTGCCAGCAGCTTGGGCGGGTTCCCGGGAAATTCACCCCTCCACTTT
10	TRBV29-1	TRBD2	TRBJ2-7	NA	CSVGGNEQYF	TGCAGCGTCGGGGGGAACGAGCAGTACTTC
14	TRBV5-1	NA	TRBJ1-3	NA	CASSSSFSGNTIYF	TGCGCCAGCAGTAGTTCATTCTCTGGAAACACCATATATTTT
14	TRBV5-1	TRBD1	TRBJ1-5	NA	CASRPGTGDQPQHF	TGCGCCAGCAGACCCGGGACAGGTGATCAGCCCCAGCATTTT
14	TRBV6-5	TRBD1	TRBJ1-1	NA	CASRVSGGYTEAFF	TGTGCCAGCAGAGTTTCAGGGGGGTACACTGAAGCTTTCTTT
16	TRBV11-2	NA	TRBJ1-4	NA	CASSLSRLSTNEKLFF	TGTGCCAGCAGCTTGTCTCGACTCTCTACTAATGAAAAACTGTTTTTT
14	TRBV5-1	NA	TRBJ1-1	few	CASSLQGANTEAFF	TGCGCCAGCAGCTTGCAGGGTGCGAACACTGAAGCTTTCTTT
13	TRBV10-2	NA	TRBJ1-2	few	CASGQDRRYGYTF	TGCGCCAGCGGTCAGGACAGACGCTATGGCTACACCTTC
13	TRBV30	NA	TRBJ1-1	NA	CAWSSGGGTEAFF	TGTGCCTGGAGTTCTGGGGGGGGCACTGAAGCTTTCTTT
15	TRBV6-5	TRBD1	TRBJ1-3	NA	CASSSQDRGGNTIYF	TGTGCCAGCAGTTCCCAAGACAGGGGCGGAAACACCATATATTTT
14	TRBV7-9	TRBD2	TRBJ2-7	NA	CASSLSAGDYEQYF	TGTGCCAGCAGCTTATCGGCGGGGGACTACGAGCAGTACTTC
16	TRBV9	TRBD2	TRBJ2-5	once	CASSVTSGGAQETQYF	TGTGCCAGCAGCGTCACTAGCGGGGGGGCCCAAGAGACCCAGTACTTC
14	TRBV12-5	NA	TRBJ1-1	NA	CASGLQGQNTEAFF	TGTGCTAGTGGATTACAGGGACAGAACACTGAAGCTTTCTTT